This TCR beta chain came from a study of blood T cell repertoires in COVID-19. Clones were read by immunoSEQ multiplex PCR, and TCRdb kept only the in-frame ones, dropping some. Here the sample spans 250,000 to 300,000 clones, about 88% being singletons. The CDR3 contains 16 residues. V shed 3 bases, J shed 8 bases, and the junction held 15 bases outside the gene matches. Germline CDR1 is LNHDA and CDR2 is SQIVND (reference sequence). The chain uses TRBV19 and TRBJ1-2, with 7 bases matching TRBD1. This TCR was sampled from a woman aged 50 to 65 who had been exposed to COVID-19. Sequencing was carried out using PBMCs or T cells enriched from blood (not recorded which). CDR3: CASSIHRDGTGAGYTF. CDR3 sequence (DNA): TGTGCCAGTAGTATTCATAGGGACGGCACAGGGGCGGGCTACACCTTC.